The clone carrying this TCR beta chain was seen more than once but under ten times. The antigen remains undetermined. Each individual donor underwent a draw of 8 to 10 milliliters of peripheral blood. Total RNA, at least 5 micrograms per sample, was extracted from PBMCs. CDR3 size: 13 residues. The germline V gene encodes CDR1 MGHRA and CDR2 YSYEKL. The V end was cut by 2 bases, the J end by 2 bases, with 7 bases between. The source of the sample is a study of blood T cells in healthy people across ages. With a J-beta primer mix and a sample-barcoded 5' primer, a second PCR ran 7 to 11 cycles. From each sample, at least 2.5 million paired-end reads containing CDR3 were obtained. Using its own MiXCR run on the 5' RACE reads, TCRdb lists one record per CDR3 protein. Here the sample spans 1.5 million or so distinct CDR3 sequences, about 40% being singletons. Study findings and constraints: A strong correlation was found between TCR beta diversity and the percentage of naive T cells.

Sequencing was done on a sample of blood. The TCR was taken from a woman younger than 30 in good health. J is TRBJ2-7 and V is TRBV4-1; D is ambiguous. DNA of the CDR3: TGCGCCAGCAGCCAACTTGAAGCCTACGAGCAGTACTTC. Protein: CASSQLEAYEQYF.